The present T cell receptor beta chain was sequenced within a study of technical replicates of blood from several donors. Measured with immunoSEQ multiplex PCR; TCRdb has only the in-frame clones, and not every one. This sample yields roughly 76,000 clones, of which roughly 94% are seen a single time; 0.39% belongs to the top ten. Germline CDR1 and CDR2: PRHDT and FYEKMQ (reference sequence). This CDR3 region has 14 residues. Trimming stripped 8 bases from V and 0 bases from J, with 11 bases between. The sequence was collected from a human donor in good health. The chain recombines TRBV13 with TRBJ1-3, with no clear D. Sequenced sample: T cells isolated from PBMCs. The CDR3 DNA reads TGTGCCAGCGCACGCGTGAGCTCTGGAAACACCATATATTTT. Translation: CASARVSSGNTIYF.